A selection of T cell receptor beta chains follows, all from one sample in a study of T-cell reconstitution after alpha-beta-depleted transplantation in children. TCRdb ran MiXCR on the PCR reads and lists one entry per CDR3 protein. The sample shows 500,000 or so distinct CDR3 sequences, around a third of them seen only once. The material sequenced was PBMCs from the stem cell graft donor, taken from the stem cell graft. These receptors all come from a human donor who donated a stem cell graft to a child with aplastic anemia. CDR3s include the opening cysteine and the closing phenylalanine or tryptophan. The D gene is left open where the match is weak. Size is omitted from some rows. Given values are once, few, many or a class for expanded clones.

D gene | clone size | J gene | V gene | CDR3 protein | CDR3 DNA
NA | NA | TRBJ1-4 | TRBV28 | CASQLASRPKLFF | TGTGCCAGCCAGCTCGCGAGCCGCCCCAAACTGTTTTTT
TRBD2 | few | TRBJ2-1 | TRBV20-1 | CSASNILAGGYEQFF | TGCAGTGCTAGCAATATACTAGCGGGAGGGTATGAGCAGTTCTTC
NA | few | TRBJ1-2 | TRBV20-1 | CSASSLRARDGYTF | TGCAGTGCTAGTTCTCTACGGGCGCGCGATGGCTACACCTTC
NA | few | TRBJ2-2 | TRBV5-1 | CASSPLSDTGELFF | TGCGCCAGCAGCCCCCTGTCAGACACCGGGGAGCTGTTTTTT
NA | few | TRBJ1-5 | TRBV25-1 | CASSELGIGQPQHF | TGTGCCAGCAGTGAATTAGGGATTGGTCAGCCCCAGCATTTT
NA | NA | TRBJ2-1 | TRBV7-9 | CASSSPNGQFYNEQFF | TGTGCCAGCAGCTCCCCCAATGGTCAGTTCTACAATGAGCAGTTCTTC
NA | few | TRBJ2-3 | TRBV5-1 | CASSLVVGDTDTQYF | TGCGCCAGCAGCTTGGTGGTCGGGGACACAGATACGCAGTATTTT
NA | few | TRBJ1-1 | TRBV7-2 | CASSLVRENTEAFF | TGTGCCAGCAGCTTGGTAAGAGAGAACACTGAAGCTTTCTTT
TRBD1 | NA | TRBJ2-5 | TRBV27 | CASKGQGAETQYF | TGTGCCAGCAAGGGACAGGGGGCAGAGACCCAGTACTTC
NA | NA | TRBJ2-1 | TRBV12-3/TRBV12-4 | CASSWGPLNEQFF | TGTGCCAGCAGTTGGGGTCCTCTGAATGAGCAGTTCTTC
NA | NA | TRBJ1-5 | TRBV13 | CASSPSGSGRNQPQHF | TGTGCCAGCAGCCCCAGCGGTTCGGGACGCAATCAGCCCCAGCATTTT
NA | few | TRBJ1-1 | TRBV12-3/TRBV12-4 | CASSFREAMVAFF | TGTGCCAGCAGTTTTAGAGAGGCTATGGTGGCTTTCTTT
NA | NA | TRBJ2-3 | TRBV9 | CASSVDLWSNTDTQYF | TGTGCCAGCAGCGTAGACTTGTGGTCTAACACAGATACGCAGTATTTT
NA | few | TRBJ2-5 | TRBV5-1 | CASSLDGWTAAGETQYF | TGCGCCAGCAGCTTGGACGGCTGGACGGCGGCGGGAGAGACCCAGTACTTC
NA | NA | TRBJ2-3 | TRBV12-3/TRBV12-4 | CASSGGTSGLYTQYF | TGTGCCAGCAGTGGGGGGACCTCGGGGCTATATACGCAGTATTTT
NA | NA | TRBJ1-2 | TRBV19 | CASSSPRTLNYGYTF | TGTGCCAGTAGTTCCCCCCGGACCCTCAACTATGGCTACACCTTC
NA | few | TRBJ1-2 | TRBV6-5 | CASSYSGDYGYTF | TGTGCCAGCAGTTACTCGGGGGACTATGGCTACACCTTC
NA | NA | TRBJ1-4 | TRBV7-8 | CASSLSGAQEEKLFF | TGTGCCAGCAGCCTCAGTGGGGCCCAGGAGGAAAAACTGTTTTTT
NA | many | TRBJ1-1 | TRBV7-2 | CASSLDQGSNTEAFF | TGTGCCAGCAGCTTAGATCAGGGCTCGAACACTGAAGCTTTCTTT
TRBD1 | few | TRBJ1-4 | TRBV11-2 | CASSRTQGANEKLFF | TGTGCCAGCAGCCGAACCCAGGGGGCTAATGAAAAACTGTTTTTT
NA | NA | TRBJ1-5 | TRBV12-3/TRBV12-4 | CASSLVVGGRGQPQHF | TGTGCCAGCAGTTTAGTAGTCGGGGGGCGAGGACAGCCCCAGCATTTT
TRBD1 | NA | TRBJ2-5 | TRBV7-2 | CASSFGRTGSGETQYF | TGTGCCAGCAGCTTTGGCCGGACAGGGTCCGGCGAGACCCAGTACTTC